One and the same sample provided the 29 T cell receptor beta chains below, sequenced in a study of blood T cells in healthy people across ages. Next came a second PCR, run for 7 to 11 cycles, which used a sample-barcoded 5' primer along with a J-beta primer mix. TCRdb passed the 5' RACE reads through MiXCR, listing each CDR3 protein once. The top ten hold approximately 8.7% of the sample, which has approximately 580,000 distinct CDR3 sequences, about 24% seen once. These records were also assigned to another study, of T cells of mothers and their children.

The sample comprised blood. The receptors were sampled from a boy aged 5-17 years in good health.

The rearrangement joins TRBV28 to TRBJ2-5; 7 nucleotides agree with TRBD1. The J call may be in error: the DNA end matches TRBJ2-7 better. This CDR3 region has 13 residues. The germline V gene has CDR1 MDHEN and CDR2 SYDVKM. Written as DNA, the CDR3 is TGTGCCAGCCGACAGGGATTATCCTACGAGCAGTACTTC. This gives the protein CASRQGLSYEQYF.

There are a few counts of this clonotype. The CDR3 coding sequence is TGTGCCAGCAGTTTACCCTTGAGTTTAGGCAATCAGCCCCAGCATTTT. Translating gives CASSLPLSLGNQPQHF. The gene calls are TRBV28 and TRBJ1-5; D uncertain. Trimming left V 2 bases short and J 2 bases short, with 13 bases between. The CDR3 is 16 residues long. CDR1 and CDR2 (germline): MDHEN, SYDVKM.

With respect to this clonotype: This sequence may be a read error, since a much larger clone differs from it by one base. The chain uses TRBV5-6 and TRBJ2-5, with 7 nucleotides matching TRBD1. After removal of 4 bases from V and 2 bases from J, the junction contained 5 bases not matched to a gene. The germline CDR1 and CDR2 sequences are SGHDT and YYEEEE. CDR3 length: 14 residues. CDR3 DNA sequence: TGTGCCAGCAGCCAGACAGGGTTTCAAGAGACCCAGTACTTC. It is translated as CASSQTGFQETQYF.

This clonotype appeared a few times. This chain connects TRBV5-6 to TRBJ2-1; 7 nucleotides line up with TRBD2. With V trimmed by 6 bases and J by 8 bases, 17 bases remained unmatched. Germline loops: CDR1 SGHDT, CDR2 YYEEEE. The CDR3 is made up of 16 amino acids. As DNA, the CDR3 is TGTGCCAGCACCCCTACGGGAGGTGATTTTTCGGATGAGCAGTTCTTC. It codes for CASTPTGGDFSDEQFF.

This clonotype was found a few times. V usage is TRBV4-3 and J usage is TRBJ1-2; D possibly corresponds to TRBD1 (5 bases). Looked up from germline, CDR1 is LGHNA and CDR2 is YSLEER. Deletions cut 0 bases from V and 4 bases from J, with 12 bases between. The CDR3 consists of 15 residues. The CDR3 DNA reads TGCGCCAGCAGCCAAGAAACAGGTCCAATCTATGGCTACACCTTC. It codes for CASSQETGPIYGYTF.

This clonotype has ten or more counts. V and J are TRBV20-1 and TRBJ2-7, with a tentative D call TRBD1 (6 bases). V lost 3 bases, J lost 3 bases, and 12 bases lay in between. The CDR3 spans 13 residues. Germline loops: CDR1 DFQATT, CDR2 SNEGSKA (reference sequence). The chain's CDR3 is CSARDSFLYEQYF. The CDR3 DNA follows: TGCAGTGCTAGGGACAGCTTTCTCTACGAGCAGTACTTC.

This clonotype has just a few counts. The CDR3 DNA follows: TGTGCCAGCAGTGTCCCTTGGGAGGGGGGGACTGAAGCTTTCTTT. Amino acid sequence: CASSVPWEGGTEAFF. V gene TRBV12-3 or TRBV12-4 combines with J gene TRBJ1-1; weak D call: TRBD1 (6 bases). This CDR3 has 15 residues. The ends were cut back, 5 bases at V and 5 bases at J, with 18 bases in the middle.

This sequence joins TRBV7-9 and TRBJ2-5, with TRBD2 as a possible D gene (8 bases). This CDR3 contains 13 residues. The V gene's germline CDR1 is SEHNR and CDR2 FQNEAQ (reference sequence). The V end lost 6 bases, the J end lost 11 bases, and 19 bases lay between the germline ends. The CDR3 DNA sequence: TGTGCCAGCAGACCCGGGACAGCGGGGGAGCAGTACTTC. Translation: CASRPGTAGEQYF.

This chain uses TRBV7-9 with TRBJ1-1, with D unclear. V gave up 5 bases and J gave up 5 bases, with 18 bases separating them. There are 15 residues in the CDR3. Germline assignment: CDR1 SEHNR and CDR2 FQNEAQ (reference sequence). CDR3 sequence: CASSPWGEMWTEAFF. CDR3 sequence (DNA): TGTGCCAGCAGCCCATGGGGAGAGATGTGGACTGAAGCTTTCTTT.

At least ten counts were recorded for this clonotype. The V gene is TRBV7-3, the J gene TRBJ2-7; 9 nucleotides agree with TRBD1. Germline CDR1 and CDR2: SGHTA and FQGTGA. V lost 6 bases, J lost 5 bases, and 5 bases stayed unmatched. This CDR3 region has 13 residues. CDR3 residues: CASSRDRVNEQYF. The CDR3 nucleotides read TGTGCCAGCAGTCGGGACAGGGTCAACGAGCAGTACTTC. Based on the CDR3 plus reference TRBV7-3 and TRBJ2-7, the full variable domain is GAGVSQTPSNKVTEKGKYVELRCDPISGHTALYWYRQSLGQGPEFLIYFQGTGAADDSGLPNDRFFAVRPEGSVSTLKIQRTERGDSAVYLCASSRDRVNEQYFGPGTRLTVT.

The sample holds many counts of this clonotype. The chain joins TRBV28 to TRBJ2-7; TRBD1 matches 9 bases. Germline V gene sequence: CDR1 MDHEN, CDR2 SYDVKM. The CDR3 spans 16 residues. Trimming took 10 bases from V and 5 from J; bases not matched to a gene: 18. CDR3 nucleotides: TGTGCCACCACCGGGACAGGGTCCTCGGGAGTTCACGAGCAGTACTTC. It yields the protein CATTGTGSSGVHEQYF.

As for this clonotype: A single base separates this from a much larger clone, so it may be a read error. This chain connects TRBV7-2 to TRBJ2-5, with 8 positions matching TRBD2. The CDR3 is made up of 14 amino acids. CDR1 and CDR2 (germline): SGHTA, FQGNSA. CDR3 loop: CASSLSGGGEAQYF. CDR3 bases: TGTGCCAGCAGCTTAAGCGGGGGCGGAGAGGCCCAGTACTTC.

The gene calls are TRBV7-6 and TRBJ2-7; 8 bases fit TRBD1. V was pared by 5 bases and J by 6 bases, with 12 bases of the junction left unmatched. CDR3 size: 15 residues. Looked up from germline, CDR1 is SGHVS and CDR2 is FNYEAQ. CDR3 loop: CASSMTFRTGSEQYF. CDR3 bases: TGTGCCAGCAGCATGACTTTTCGGACAGGGAGCGAGCAGTACTTC.

The chain links TRBV6-2 or TRBV6-3 to TRBJ1-1, with D unresolved. Germline lookup yields CDR1 MNHEY and CDR2 SVGEGT. The CDR3 contains 16 residues. Between the trimmed V and J ends, which lost 0 bases and 0 bases, there was a span of 11 bases. Here the CDR3 reads CASSYSRSPLNTEAFF. For the CDR3, the DNA is TGTGCCAGCAGTTACTCGAGAAGCCCTTTGAACACTGAAGCTTTCTTT.

This sequence joins TRBV5-6 and TRBJ2-4, with a possible D match to TRBD1 (6 bases). Germline CDR1 SGHDT, CDR2 YYEEEE. The CDR3 runs to 14 residues. Trimming pared 3 bases from V and 7 bases from J, leaving 14 bases between. The DNA of the CDR3 is TGTGCCAGCAGCTCACAGGGTTTTATGAACATTCAGTACTTC. As protein: CASSSQGFMNIQYF.

The chain combines TRBV20-1 with TRBJ2-5, with 10 bases fitting TRBD2. TRBJ2-7 explains the end of the DNA better; the J call may be wrong. The CDR3 runs to 17 residues. The V gene's germline CDR1 is DFQATT and CDR2 SNEGSKA (reference sequence). The CDR3 coding sequence is TGCAGTGCTAGAGACTTGGGGCATAGCGGGAGGTCCAACGAGCAGTACTTC. This encodes CSARDLGHSGRSNEQYF.

V gene TRBV28 combines with J gene TRBJ2-5; D may be TRBD1 (7 bases). V gave up 8 bases and J gave up 7 bases, with 17 bases separating them. This CDR3 comprises 13 residues. The germline V gene encodes CDR1 MDHEN and CDR2 SYDVKM. CDR3 sequence: CASSDRRGWTQYF. Written as DNA, the CDR3 is TGTGCCAGCTCGGACAGGAGGGGGTGGACCCAGTACTTC. Drawing the rest from reference TRBV28 and TRBJ2-5, the complete variable domain is DVKVTQSSRYLVKRTGEKVFLECVQDMDHENMFWYRQDPGLGLRLIYFSYDVKMKEKGDIPEGYSVSREKKERFSLILESASTNQTSMYLCASSDRRGWTQYFGPGTRLLVL.

The chain carries TRBV11-2 and TRBJ2-7; the match to TRBD1 covers 8 bases. The CDR3 is 15 amino acids. V gave up 8 bases and J gave up 3 bases; unmatched junction bases: 12. In germline, CDR1 is SGHAT, CDR2 FQNNGV. DNA of the CDR3: TGTGCCAGCCGCATCTGGGGGACAGGAAACTACGAGCAGTACTTC. Translated, it gives CASRIWGTGNYEQYF.

This clonotype was picked up a small number of times. The rearrangement joins TRBV20-1 to TRBJ2-1; TRBD2 might be the D (6 bases). The CDR3 consists of 13 residues. The germline V gene encodes CDR1 DFQATT and CDR2 SNEGSKA (reference sequence). Trimming removed 5 bases at V and 2 bases at J, with 10 bases between. The CDR3 DNA follows: TGCAGTGCTCCTTCGGGGGCCTACAATGAGCAGTTCTTC. Translation gives CSAPSGAYNEQFF.

This clonotype was found a few times. V usage is TRBV7-2 and J usage is TRBJ2-6; 8 nucleotides line up with TRBD1. The CDR3 extends over 18 amino acids. Germline V gives CDR1 SGHTA, CDR2 FQGNSA. The V segment lost 2 bases and the J segment 0 bases; nucleotides outside the gene matches: 6. The CDR3 DNA reads TGTGCCAGCAGCTTAACAGGGGGTTTCCTCTCTGGGGCCAACGTCCTGACTTTC. It encodes CASSLTGGFLSGANVLTF.

The chain is built from TRBV18 and TRBJ2-1; no reliable D call. The end of the DNA aligns better with TRBJ2-5, so the J call may be wrong. Per the germline V gene, CDR1 is KGHSH and CDR2 is LQKENI. The CDR3 is 14 amino acids. In nucleotides, the CDR3 is TGTGCCAGCTCACCACTGATCCCCTGGGAGACCCAGTACTTC. This gives the protein CASSPLIPWETQYF.

The V call is TRBV19, the J call TRBJ2-6, with no clear D. CDR1 and CDR2 (germline): LNHDA, SQIVND (reference sequence). V shed 3 bases and J shed 4 bases, with 7 bases lying between them. The CDR3 covers 14 residues. DNA for the CDR3: TGTGCCAGTAGTATGGGTGGGGGGGCCAACGTCCTGACTTTC. It translates to CASSMGGGANVLTF.

Here the CDR3 reads CAITEGGSTTDTQYF. The DNA of the CDR3 is TGTGCCATCACCGAGGGGGGATCCACCACAGATACGCAGTATTTT. This sequence joins TRBV10-3 and TRBJ2-3; D may be TRBD1 or TRBD2 (6 bases each). V shed 7 bases and J shed 2 bases, with 16 bases lying between them. The germline V gene encodes CDR1 ENHRY and CDR2 SYGVKD. The CDR3 runs 15 residues.

This clonotype was observed a few times. This chain joins TRBV7-2 and TRBJ2-3, with D uncertain. The CDR3 has 17 amino acids. V was shortened by 5 bases and J by 3 bases, with 21 bases between the two germline ends. In germline, CDR1 is SGHTA, CDR2 FQGNSA. The CDR3 protein is CASSESKELVRTDTQYF. In DNA form, the CDR3 reads TGTGCCAGCAGCGAATCCAAAGAACTGGTGAGGACAGATACGCAGTATTTT.

This sequence joins TRBV7-3 and TRBJ2-7; 10 bases match TRBD2. The CDR3 consists of 15 residues. Germline trimming cut 2 bases from V and 7 bases from J; bases unmatched to any gene: 8. In germline, CDR1 is SGHTA, CDR2 FQGTGA. The CDR3 DNA sequence: TGTGCCAGCAGCTTAGCGCTAGCGGGAGTCCAAGAGCAGTACTTC. Its protein is CASSLALAGVQEQYF.

This clonotype was observed once. At one end, the junction sequence differs from germline, possibly due to a read error. The chain combines TRBV15 with TRBJ2-5; tentative D call: TRBD1 (5 bases). Germline loops: CDR1 LNHNV, CDR2 YYDKDF (reference sequence). The CDR3 has 16 amino acids. CDR3 in DNA: TGTGCCACCAGCAGGCAGACCCGGACAACCTACAATGAGCACTTCTTC. Amino acids: CATSRQTRTTYNEHFF.

As to this clonotype: The germline gene is not matched at one end of the junction; a read error may be the cause. The V and J genes are TRBV2 and TRBJ2-5, with TRBD2 matching 7 bases. TRBJ2-1 explains the end of the DNA better; the J call may be wrong. The CDR3 extends over 16 amino acids. The germline V gene encodes CDR1 SNHLY and CDR2 FYNNEI. The CDR3 nucleotides read TGTGCCAGCAGCCAGGTGGGGGGGACGACCTACGATGAGCAGTTCTTC. It yields the protein CASSQVGGTTYDEQFF.

There are many counts of this clonotype. The genes are TRBV5-1 and TRBJ2-5; no reliable D call. Germline V gene sequence: CDR1 SGHRS, CDR2 YFSETQ. The CDR3 length is 12 residues. Trimming cost V 0 bases and J 3 bases, with 3 bases left between them. This CDR3 reads CASSLGEETQYF. CDR3 bases: TGCGCCAGCAGCTTGGGAGAAGAGACCCAGTACTTC.

The gene calls are TRBV29-1 and TRBJ2-1, with a tentative D call TRBD2 (6 bases). V was trimmed by 6 bases and J by 9 bases, leaving 12 bases between them. Germline CDR1 and CDR2: SQVTM and ANQGSEA. The length of the CDR3 is 11 residues. The CDR3 sequence: CSVMTRIEQFF. The DNA for the CDR3 is TGCAGCGTGATGACTAGAATTGAGCAGTTCTTC.